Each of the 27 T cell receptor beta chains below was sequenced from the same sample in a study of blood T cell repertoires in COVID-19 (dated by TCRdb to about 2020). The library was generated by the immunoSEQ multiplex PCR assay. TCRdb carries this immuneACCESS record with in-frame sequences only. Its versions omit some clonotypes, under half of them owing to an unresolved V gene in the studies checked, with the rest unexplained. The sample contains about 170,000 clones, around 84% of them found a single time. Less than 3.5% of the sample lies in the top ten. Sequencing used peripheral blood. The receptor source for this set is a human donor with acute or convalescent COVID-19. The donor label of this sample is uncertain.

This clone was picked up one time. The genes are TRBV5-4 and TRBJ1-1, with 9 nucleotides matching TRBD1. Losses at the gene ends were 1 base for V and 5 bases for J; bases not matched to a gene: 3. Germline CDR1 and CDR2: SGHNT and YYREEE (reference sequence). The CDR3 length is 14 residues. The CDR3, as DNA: TGTGCCAGCAGCTTGAAAGGACAGGGGACTGAAGCTTTCTTT. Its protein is CASSLKGQGTEAFF.

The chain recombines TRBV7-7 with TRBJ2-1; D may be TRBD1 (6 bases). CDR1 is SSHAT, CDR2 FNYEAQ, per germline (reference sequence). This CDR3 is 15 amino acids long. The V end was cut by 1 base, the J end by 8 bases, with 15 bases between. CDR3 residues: CASSLDRASAHEQFF. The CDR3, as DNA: TGTGCCAGCAGCTTAGACAGGGCATCCGCACATGAGCAGTTCTTC.

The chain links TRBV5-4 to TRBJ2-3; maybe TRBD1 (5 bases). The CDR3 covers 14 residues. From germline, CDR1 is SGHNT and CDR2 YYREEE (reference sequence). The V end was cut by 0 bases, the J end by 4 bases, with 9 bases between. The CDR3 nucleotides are TGTGCCAGCAGCTTGGATTCGACAGCAGATACGCAGTATTTT. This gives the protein CASSLDSTADTQYF.

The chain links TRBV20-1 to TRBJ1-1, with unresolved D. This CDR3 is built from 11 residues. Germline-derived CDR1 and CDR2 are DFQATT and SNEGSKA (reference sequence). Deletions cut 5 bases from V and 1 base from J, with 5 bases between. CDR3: CSASGNTEAFF. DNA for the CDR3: TGCAGTGCTTCAGGGAACACTGAAGCTTTCTTT.

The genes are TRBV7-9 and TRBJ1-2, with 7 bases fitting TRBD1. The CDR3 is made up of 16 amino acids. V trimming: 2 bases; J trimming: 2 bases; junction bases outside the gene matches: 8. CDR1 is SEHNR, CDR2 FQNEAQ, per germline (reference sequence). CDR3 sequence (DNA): TGTGCCAGCAGCTTATCAACCGGGACAGCAAACTATGGCTACACCTTC. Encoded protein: CASSLSTGTANYGYTF.

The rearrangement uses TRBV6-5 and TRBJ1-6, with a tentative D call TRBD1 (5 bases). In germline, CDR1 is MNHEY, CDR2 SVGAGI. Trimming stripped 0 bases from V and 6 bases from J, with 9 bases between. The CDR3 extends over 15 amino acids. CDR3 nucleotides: TGTGCCAGCAGTTACTCGCACCAGGGTAATTCACCCCTCCACTTT. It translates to CASSYSHQGNSPLHF.

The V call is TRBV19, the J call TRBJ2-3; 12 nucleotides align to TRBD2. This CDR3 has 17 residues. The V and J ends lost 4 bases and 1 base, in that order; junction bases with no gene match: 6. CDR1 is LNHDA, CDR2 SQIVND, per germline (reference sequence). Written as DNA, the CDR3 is TGTGCCAGTAGTACAGCTAGCGGGGGGGCGGGCACAGATACGCAGTATTTT. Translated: CASSTASGGAGTDTQYF.

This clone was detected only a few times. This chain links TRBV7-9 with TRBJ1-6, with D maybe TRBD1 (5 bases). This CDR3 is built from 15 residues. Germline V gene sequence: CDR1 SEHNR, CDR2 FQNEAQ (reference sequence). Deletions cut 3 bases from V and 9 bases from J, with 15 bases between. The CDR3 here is CASSFERGHGSPLHF. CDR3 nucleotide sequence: TGTGCCAGCAGCTTCGAGAGAGGACACGGTTCACCCCTCCACTTT.

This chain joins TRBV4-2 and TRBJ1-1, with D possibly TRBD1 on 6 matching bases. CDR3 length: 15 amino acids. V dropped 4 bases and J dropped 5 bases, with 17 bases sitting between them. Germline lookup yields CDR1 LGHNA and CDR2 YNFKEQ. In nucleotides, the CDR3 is TGTGCCAGCAGCCCCTCACCGGCCAGGGGTACTGAAGCTTTCTTT. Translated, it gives CASSPSPARGTEAFF.

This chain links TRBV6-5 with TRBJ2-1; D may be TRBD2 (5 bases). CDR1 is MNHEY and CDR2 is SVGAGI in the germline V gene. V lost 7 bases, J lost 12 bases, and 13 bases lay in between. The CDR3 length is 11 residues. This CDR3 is CASTTGNWQFF. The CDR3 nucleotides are TGTGCCAGCACCACGGGAAATTGGCAGTTCTTC.

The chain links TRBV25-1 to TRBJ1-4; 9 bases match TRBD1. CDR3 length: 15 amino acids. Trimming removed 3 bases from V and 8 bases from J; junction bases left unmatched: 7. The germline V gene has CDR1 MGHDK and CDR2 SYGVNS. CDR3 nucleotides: TGTGCCAGCAGTGACGGACAGGGGATACGGGAAAAACTGTTTTTT. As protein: CASSDGQGIREKLFF.

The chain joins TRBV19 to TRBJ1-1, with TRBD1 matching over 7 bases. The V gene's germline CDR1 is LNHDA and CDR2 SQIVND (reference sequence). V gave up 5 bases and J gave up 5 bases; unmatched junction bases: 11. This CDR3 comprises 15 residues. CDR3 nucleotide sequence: TGTGCCAGTAGTCTGACGAGGGGGCGAAGGACTGAAGCTTTCTTT. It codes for CASSLTRGRRTEAFF.

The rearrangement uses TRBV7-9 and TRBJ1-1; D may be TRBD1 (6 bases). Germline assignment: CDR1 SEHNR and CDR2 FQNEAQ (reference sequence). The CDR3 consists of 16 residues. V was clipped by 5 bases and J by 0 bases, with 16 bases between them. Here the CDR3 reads CASSPTGILMNTEAFF. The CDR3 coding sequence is TGTGCCAGCAGCCCTACAGGGATTCTGATGAACACTGAAGCTTTCTTT.

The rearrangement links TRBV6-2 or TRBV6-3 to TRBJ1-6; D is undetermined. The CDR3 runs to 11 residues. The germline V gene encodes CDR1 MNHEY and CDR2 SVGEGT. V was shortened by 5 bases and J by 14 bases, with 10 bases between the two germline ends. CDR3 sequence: CASSPPGSLHF. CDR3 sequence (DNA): TGTGCCAGCAGTCCCCCGGGGTCCCTCCACTTT.

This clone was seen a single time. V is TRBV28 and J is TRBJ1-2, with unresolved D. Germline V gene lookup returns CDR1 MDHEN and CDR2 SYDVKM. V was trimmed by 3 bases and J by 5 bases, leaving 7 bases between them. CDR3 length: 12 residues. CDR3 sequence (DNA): TGTGCCAGCAGTTTTGCAGCGTATGGCTACACCTTC. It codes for CASSFAAYGYTF.

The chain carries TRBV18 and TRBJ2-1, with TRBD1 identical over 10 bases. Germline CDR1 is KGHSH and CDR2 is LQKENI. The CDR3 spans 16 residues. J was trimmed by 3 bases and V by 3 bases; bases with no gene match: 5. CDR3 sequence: CASSPLGQGYYNEQFF. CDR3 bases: TGTGCCAGCTCACCCTTGGGACAGGGGTACTACAATGAGCAGTTCTTC. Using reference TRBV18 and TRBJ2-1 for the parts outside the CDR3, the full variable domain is NAGVMQNPRHLVRRRGQEARLRCSPMKGHSHVYWYRQLPEEGLKFMVYLQKENIIDESGMPKERFSAEFPKEGPSILRIQQVVRGDSAAYFCASSPLGQGYYNEQFFGPGTRLTVL.

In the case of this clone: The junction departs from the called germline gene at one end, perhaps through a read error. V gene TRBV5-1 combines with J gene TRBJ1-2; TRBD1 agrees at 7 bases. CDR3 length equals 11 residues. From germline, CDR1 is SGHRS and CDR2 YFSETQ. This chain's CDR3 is CASSSRQGRAF. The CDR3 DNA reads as TGCGCCAGCAGCTCCCGACAGGGCCGAGCCTTC.

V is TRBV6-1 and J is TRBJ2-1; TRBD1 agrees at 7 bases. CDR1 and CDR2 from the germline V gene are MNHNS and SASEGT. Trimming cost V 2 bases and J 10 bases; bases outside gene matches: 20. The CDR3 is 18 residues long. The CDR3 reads CASSERWARDSGVREQFF. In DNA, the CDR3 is TGTGCCAGCAGTGAACGATGGGCCAGGGACAGTGGCGTGAGGGAGCAGTTCTTC.

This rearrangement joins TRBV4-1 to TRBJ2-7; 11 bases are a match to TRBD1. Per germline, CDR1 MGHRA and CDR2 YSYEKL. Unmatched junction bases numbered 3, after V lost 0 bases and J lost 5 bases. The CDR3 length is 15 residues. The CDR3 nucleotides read TGCGCCAGCAGCCAAGAAGGGACAGGGGGACACGAGCAGTACTTC. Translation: CASSQEGTGGHEQYF.

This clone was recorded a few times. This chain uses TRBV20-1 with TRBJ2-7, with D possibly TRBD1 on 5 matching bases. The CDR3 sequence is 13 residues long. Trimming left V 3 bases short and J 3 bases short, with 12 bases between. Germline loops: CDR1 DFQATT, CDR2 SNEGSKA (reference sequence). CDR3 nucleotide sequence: TGCAGTGCTAGTGGCGACAGTCTCTACGAGCAGTACTTC. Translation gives CSASGDSLYEQYF.

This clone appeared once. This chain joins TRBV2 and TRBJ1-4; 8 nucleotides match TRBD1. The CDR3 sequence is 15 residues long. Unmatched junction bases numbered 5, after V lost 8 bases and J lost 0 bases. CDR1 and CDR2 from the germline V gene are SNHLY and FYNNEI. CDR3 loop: CASVRDRSTNEKLFF. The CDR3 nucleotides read TGTGCCAGCGTGAGGGACAGGTCAACTAATGAAAAACTGTTTTTT.

The CDR3 region has the DNA TGTGCCAGCAGTTACGGGGCAGCCGGGGGGACAGATACGCAGTATTTT. Translation gives CASSYGAAGGTDTQYF. The chain recombines TRBV6-5 with TRBJ2-3, with 7 bases lining up with TRBD2. Looked up from germline, CDR1 is MNHEY and CDR2 is SVGAGI. The CDR3 loop spans 16 amino acids. Germline trimming cut 2 bases from V and 3 bases from J; bases unmatched to any gene: 8.

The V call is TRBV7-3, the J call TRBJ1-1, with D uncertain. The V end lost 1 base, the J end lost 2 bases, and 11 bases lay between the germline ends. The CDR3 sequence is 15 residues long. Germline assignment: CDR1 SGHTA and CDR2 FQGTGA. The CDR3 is CASSLKAGTNTEAFF. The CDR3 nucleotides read TGTGCCAGCAGCTTAAAAGCAGGAACTAACACTGAAGCTTTCTTT.

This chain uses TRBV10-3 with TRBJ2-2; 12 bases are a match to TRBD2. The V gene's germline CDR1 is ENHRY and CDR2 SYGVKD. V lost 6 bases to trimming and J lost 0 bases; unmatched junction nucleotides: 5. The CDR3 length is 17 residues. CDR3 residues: CAISTGLAGSNTGELFF. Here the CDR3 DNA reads TGTGCCATCAGCACTGGACTAGCGGGGTCGAACACCGGGGAGCTGTTTTTT.

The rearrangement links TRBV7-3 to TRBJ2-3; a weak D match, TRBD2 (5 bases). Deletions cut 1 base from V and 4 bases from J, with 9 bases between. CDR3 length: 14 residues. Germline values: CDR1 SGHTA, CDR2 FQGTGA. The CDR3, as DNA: TGTGCCAGCAGCTTAAATGGACTGGCAGATACGCAGTATTTT. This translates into CASSLNGLADTQYF.

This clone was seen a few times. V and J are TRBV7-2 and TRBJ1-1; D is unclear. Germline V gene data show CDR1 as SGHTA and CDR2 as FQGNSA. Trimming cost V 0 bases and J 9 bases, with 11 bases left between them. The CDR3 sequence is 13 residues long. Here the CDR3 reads CASSLAAPKQAFF. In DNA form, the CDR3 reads TGTGCCAGCAGCTTAGCGGCCCCAAAACAAGCTTTCTTT.

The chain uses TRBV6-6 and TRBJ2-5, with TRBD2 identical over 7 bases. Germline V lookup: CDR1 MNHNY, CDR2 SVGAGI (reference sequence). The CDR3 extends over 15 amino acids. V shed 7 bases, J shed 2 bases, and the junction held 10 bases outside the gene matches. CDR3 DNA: TGTGCCAGCACCCACCTCGGGGGGATACAAGAGACCCAGTACTTC. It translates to CASTHLGGIQETQYF.